This TCR beta chain was captured by sequencing in a study of cytomegalovirus exposure and HLA in healthy donors. On the study more broadly: Ancestry clustering placed around 81% of 350 to 500 genotyped donors in the Caucasian-associated cluster. Findings and limits, study-wide: For most TCR beta V segments, an earlier analysis put the productive rate at about 87% or about 30% of the time. Excluded were some V segments that proved indistinguishable, including TRBV6-2 and TRBV6-3.

With regard to this clone: What it binds is unknown.

Unrecorded immune exposure was likely among donors, who were nominally healthy when sampled. The PCR employed 60 Vbeta primers together with 13 Jbeta primers. The assay was immunoSEQ multiplex PCR, and TCRdb's table has in-frame clones only and misses some. There are tens of thousands of clones in the sample, with 0.58% held by the top ten. CDR1 MRHNA and CDR2 SNTAGT come from the germline V gene. The CDR3 sequence is 16 residues long. Trimming took 4 bases from V and 5 from J; bases not matched to a gene: 9. The receptor's source is a man aged 45-60 years in good health and CMV-seronegative. Sequencing was performed on PBMCs. The V and J genes are TRBV6-4 and TRBJ2-7; 12 bases are shared with TRBD2. This chain's CDR3 is CASSGRTSGAFDEQYF. Written as DNA, the CDR3 is TGTGCCAGCAGTGGACGGACTAGCGGGGCATTCGACGAGCAGTACTTC.